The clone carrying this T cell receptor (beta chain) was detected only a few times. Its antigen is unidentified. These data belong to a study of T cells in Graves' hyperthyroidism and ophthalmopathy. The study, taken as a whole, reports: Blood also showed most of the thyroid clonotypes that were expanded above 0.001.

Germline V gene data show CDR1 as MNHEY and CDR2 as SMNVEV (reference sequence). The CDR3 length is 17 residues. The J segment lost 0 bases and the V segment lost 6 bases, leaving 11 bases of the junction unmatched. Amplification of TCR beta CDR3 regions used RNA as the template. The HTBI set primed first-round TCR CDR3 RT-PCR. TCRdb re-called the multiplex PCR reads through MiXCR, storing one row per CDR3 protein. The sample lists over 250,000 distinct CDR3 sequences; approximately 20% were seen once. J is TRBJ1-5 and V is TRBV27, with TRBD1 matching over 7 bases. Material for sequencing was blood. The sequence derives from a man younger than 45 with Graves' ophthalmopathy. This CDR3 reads CASRPLTGPYSNQPQHF. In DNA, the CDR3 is TGTGCCAGCAGGCCGTTGACAGGGCCCTATAGCAATCAGCCCCAGCATTTT.